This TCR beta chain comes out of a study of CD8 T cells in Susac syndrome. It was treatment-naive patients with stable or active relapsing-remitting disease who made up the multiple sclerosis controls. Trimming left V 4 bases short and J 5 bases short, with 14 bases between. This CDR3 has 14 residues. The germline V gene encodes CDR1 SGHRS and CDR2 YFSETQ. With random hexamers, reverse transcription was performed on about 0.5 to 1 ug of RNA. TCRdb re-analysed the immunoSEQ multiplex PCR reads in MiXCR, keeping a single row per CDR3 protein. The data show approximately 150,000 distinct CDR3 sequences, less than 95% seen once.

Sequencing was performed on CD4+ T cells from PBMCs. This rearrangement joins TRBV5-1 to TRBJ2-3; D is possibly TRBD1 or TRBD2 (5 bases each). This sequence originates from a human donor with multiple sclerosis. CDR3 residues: CASSPGRSEDTQYF. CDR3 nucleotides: TGCGCCAGCAGCCCGGGACGATCGGAAGATACGCAGTATTTT.